Below, 19 T cell receptor beta chains from the same sample are listed, as sequenced in a study of human versus mouse CDR3 diversity and MHC coevolution (dated by TCRdb to the late 2010s). Libraries were constructed by the immunoSEQ multiplex PCR assay. TCRdb took over this immuneACCESS table, retaining in-frame rearrangements with V and J assigned. Such tables are incomplete; in checked studies, under half of the missing clones stem from an unresolved V gene, and the remainder is unexplained. The sample table lists about 80,000 clones, 93% of them with a count of one. About 1.5% of the sample comes from the top ten. Specimen: naive CD4+ T cells from blood. This sample's cell subset or site label indicates: CD45RO-negative CD62L-positive naive CD4 T cells. The source of these receptors is a person aged 30-69 years in good health.

The rearrangement links TRBV23-1 to TRBJ1-5; D gene unclear. TRBV23-1 is designated an ORF whose function remains uncertain. The CDR3 is 15 amino acids. V was shortened by 1 base and J by 1 base, with 8 bases between the two germline ends. The CDR3 DNA follows: TGCGCCAGCAGTCAATACGCGGTGAGCAATCAGCCCCAGCATTTT. The encoded protein is CASSQYAVSNQPQHF.

This chain joins TRBV28 and TRBJ1-2, with TRBD1 matching 7 bases. This CDR3 comprises 17 residues. V lost 3 bases to trimming and J lost 12 bases; unmatched junction nucleotides: 22. Germline V gene data show CDR1 as MDHEN and CDR2 as SYDVKM. CDR3 nucleotides: TGTGCCAGCAGTTTGAGACAGGGCGTTATACTTTCCCCTTGGCACACCTTC. It translates to CASSLRQGVILSPWHTF.

The chain joins TRBV12-5 to TRBJ1-1; a weak D match, TRBD1 (5 bases). The germline V gene has CDR1 LGHNT and CDR2 FRNRAP. V was pared by 7 bases and J by 4 bases, with 19 bases between. This CDR3 is built from 15 residues. In DNA form, the CDR3 reads TGTGCTAGTGCCCAAGGGGCCTCAGCCGGCACTGAAGCTTTCTTT. Protein: CASAQGASAGTEAFF.

The rearrangement uses TRBV6-5 and TRBJ2-2; tentatively, D is TRBD1 (5 bases). The CDR3 runs to 15 residues. V shed 6 bases and J shed 0 bases, with 11 bases lying between them. In germline, CDR1 is MNHEY, CDR2 SVGAGI. CDR3 protein: CASSLDRPNTGELFF. CDR3 nucleotide sequence: TGTGCCAGCAGCCTTGACAGACCGAACACCGGGGAGCTGTTTTTT.

The chain joins TRBV7-2 to TRBJ1-2; TRBD1 aligns across 10 bases. The CDR3 length is 13 residues. The germline gives CDR1 SGHTA, CDR2 FQGNSA. J lost 7 bases, V lost 6 bases, and 5 bases had no gene match. CDR3 sequence reads: CASSWDRGTGYTF. The CDR3 nucleotides are TGTGCCAGCAGTTGGGACAGGGGTACTGGCTACACCTTC.

V usage is TRBV5-4 and J usage is TRBJ2-3; TRBD2 matches 16 bases. Germline V gene lookup returns CDR1 SGHNT and CDR2 YYREEE (reference sequence). After removal of 3 bases from V and 7 bases from J, the junction contained 14 bases not matched to a gene. The CDR3 spans 19 residues. The CDR3 DNA sequence: TGTGCCAGCAGCTCGGGACTAGCGGGAGGGATGTATGGGGGAAATACGCAGTATTTT. This gives the protein CASSSGLAGGMYGGNTQYF.

This chain links TRBV9 with TRBJ2-3; no reliable D call. CDR1 and CDR2 (germline): SGDLS, YYNGEE. V gave up 0 bases and J gave up 4 bases, with 12 bases separating them. This CDR3 has 15 amino acids. The CDR3 reads CASSVGLRQADTQYF. In DNA form, the CDR3 reads TGTGCCAGCAGCGTAGGTCTCAGGCAGGCAGATACGCAGTATTTT. The full variable domain, rest sourced from reference TRBV9 and TRBJ2-3, is DSGVTQTPKHLITATGQRVTLRCSPRSGDLSVYWYQQSLDQGLQFLIQYYNGEERAKGNILERFSAQQFPDLHSELNLSSLELGDSALYFCASSVGLRQADTQYFGPGTRLTVL.

The rearrangement links TRBV25-1 to TRBJ2-1; no definite D call. Germline V gives CDR1 MGHDK, CDR2 SYGVNS. This CDR3 comprises 12 residues. The V and J ends lost 8 bases and 4 bases respectively, with 9 bases between them. The CDR3 region has the DNA TGTGCCAGCGGTACTGTTTACAATGAGCAGTTCTTC. It yields the protein CASGTVYNEQFF.

The rearrangement links TRBV4-2 to TRBJ2-1; D possibly corresponds to TRBD2 (6 bases). This CDR3 has 13 residues. Germline V lookup: CDR1 LGHNA, CDR2 YNFKEQ. The V end was cut by 0 bases, the J end by 10 bases, with 10 bases between. Written as DNA, the CDR3 is TGTGCCAGCAGCCAAGATTTCGCGGGAGAGCAGTTCTTC. Its protein product is CASSQDFAGEQFF.

The chain recombines TRBV6-6 with TRBJ2-1; D perhaps matches TRBD2 (6 bases). Trimming took 6 bases from V and 10 from J, leaving 25 bases between them. CDR1 and CDR2 from the germline V gene are MNHNY and SVGAGI (reference sequence). The CDR3 consists of 16 residues. CDR3 region: CASSEAGTHLPSEQFF. In DNA form, the CDR3 reads TGTGCCAGCAGCGAGGCCGGGACTCACCTCCCAAGCGAGCAGTTCTTC.

Comments on this clone: An end of the junction differs from the germline gene, which may be a read error. V usage is TRBV7-7 and J usage is TRBJ1-1; D gene unclear. The CDR3 consists of 13 residues. CDR1 is SSHAT and CDR2 is FNYEAQ in the germline V gene (reference sequence). CDR3 sequence (DNA): TGTGCTAGCAGCTTAGTTGAGGGATCTGAAGCTTTCTTT. Encoded protein: CASSLVEGSEAFF.

This rearrangement joins TRBV7-2 to TRBJ1-5, with D perhaps matching TRBD1 (6 bases). Germline assignment: CDR1 SGHTA and CDR2 FQGNSA. V gave up 0 bases and J gave up 7 bases, with 10 bases separating them. This CDR3 comprises 14 residues. The CDR3 region has the DNA TGTGCCAGCAGCTTAGCAGGGCAGGGGCAGCCCCAGCATTTT. Translated: CASSLAGQGQPQHF. The entire variable domain, with the rest obtained from reference TRBV7-2 and TRBJ1-5, is as follows: GAGVSQSPSNKVTEKGKDVELRCDPISGHTALYWYRQSLGQGLEFLIYFQGNSAPDKSGLPSDRFSAERTGGSVSTLTIQRTQQEDSAVYLCASSLAGQGQPQHFGDGTRLSIL.

The V and J genes are TRBV7-3 and TRBJ2-3, with 12 nucleotides matching TRBD2. The CDR3 extends over 18 amino acids. Germline V gene lookup returns CDR1 SGHTA and CDR2 FQGTGA. V was pared by 4 bases and J by 4 bases, with 12 bases of the junction left unmatched. The CDR3 region is CASSSDATSGGGADTQYF. The DNA of the CDR3 is TGTGCCAGCAGCTCGGACGCGACTAGCGGGGGTGGGGCAGATACGCAGTATTTT.

As for this clone: One end of the junction is discordant with germline, which a read error may explain. This chain links TRBV13 with TRBJ1-1; D might be TRBD1 (5 bases). In germline, CDR1 is PRHDT, CDR2 FYEKMQ (reference sequence). The CDR3 runs 11 residues. CDR3 sequence: CASTLLYRAFF. The CDR3 coding sequence is TGTGCCAGCACCTTACTGTACAGGGCTTTCTTT.

The gene calls are TRBV28 and TRBJ2-7; maybe TRBD1 (6 bases). Germline loops: CDR1 MDHEN, CDR2 SYDVKM. The CDR3 is 14 residues long. Between the trimmed V and J ends, which lost 5 bases and 4 bases, there was a span of 15 bases. CDR3 amino acids: CASSAGTNQYEQYF. DNA of the CDR3: TGTGCCAGCAGTGCCGGGACAAACCAGTACGAGCAGTACTTC.

V is TRBV19 and J is TRBJ2-5, with TRBD2 matching 9 bases. With the DNA end fitting TRBJ2-7 better, the J assignment may be wrong. CDR3 length: 16 residues. The germline gives CDR1 LNHDA, CDR2 SQIVND (reference sequence). The CDR3 reads CASSMNRASGKDEQYF. In nucleotides, the CDR3 is TGTGCCAGTAGTATGAATCGGGCTAGCGGGAAAGACGAGCAGTACTTC.

J is TRBJ2-7 and V is TRBV7-2; D not resolved. V lost 5 bases and J 6 bases, leaving 11 bases between the germline ends. Looked up from germline, CDR1 is SGHTA and CDR2 is FQGNSA. The CDR3 has 12 residues. This CDR3 is CASSPLPSEQYF. Here the CDR3 DNA reads TGTGCCAGCAGCCCACTGCCGAGCGAGCAGTACTTC.

The chain carries TRBV2 and TRBJ2-1; 13 bases are a match to TRBD2. From germline, CDR1 is SNHLY and CDR2 FYNNEI. V shed 5 bases and J 9 bases; nucleotides not matched to a gene: 10. This CDR3 spans 16 amino acids. The CDR3 sequence is CASSYLPGLAGTEQFF. CDR3 coding DNA: TGTGCCAGCAGTTACCTTCCGGGACTAGCGGGGACTGAGCAGTTCTTC.

The V and J genes are TRBV7-2 and TRBJ2-7; 12 nucleotides align to TRBD1. CDR1 is SGHTA and CDR2 is FQGNSA in the germline V gene. The trim removed 2 bases at V and 2 bases at J, leaving 7 bases unmatched. The CDR3 has 17 amino acids. The CDR3 loop reads CASSLTSGTGGPYEQYF. CDR3 nucleotides: TGTGCCAGCAGCTTAACCAGTGGGACAGGGGGCCCCTACGAGCAGTACTTC.